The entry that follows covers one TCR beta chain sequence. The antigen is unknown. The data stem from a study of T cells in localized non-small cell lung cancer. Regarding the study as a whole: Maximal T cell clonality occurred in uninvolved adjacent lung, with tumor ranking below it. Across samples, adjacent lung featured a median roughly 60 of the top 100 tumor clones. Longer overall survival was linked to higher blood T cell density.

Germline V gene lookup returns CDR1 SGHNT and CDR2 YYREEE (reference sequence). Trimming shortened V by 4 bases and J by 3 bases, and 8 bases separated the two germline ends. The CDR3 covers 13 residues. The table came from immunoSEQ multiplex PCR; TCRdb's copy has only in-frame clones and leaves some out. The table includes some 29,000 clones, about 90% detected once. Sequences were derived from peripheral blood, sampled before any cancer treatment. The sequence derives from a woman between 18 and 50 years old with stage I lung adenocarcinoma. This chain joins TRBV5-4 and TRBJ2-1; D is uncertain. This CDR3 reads CASSPDGYNEQFF. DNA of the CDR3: TGTGCCAGCAGCCCGGACGGCTACAATGAGCAGTTCTTC. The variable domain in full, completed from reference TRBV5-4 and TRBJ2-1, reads ETGVTQSPTHLIKTRGQQVTLRCSSQSGHNTVSWYQQALGQGPQFIFQYYREEENGRGNFPPRFSGLQFPNYSSELNVNALELDDSALYLCASSPDGYNEQFFGPGTRLTVL.